Below, one T cell receptor (beta chain) is given with its context. The germline V gene has CDR1 LGHNA and CDR2 YNFKEQ. The CDR3 has 12 residues. V was cut by 0 bases and J by 5 bases, with 4 bases left in between. The sample belongs to a study of T cells after yellow fever vaccination. TCRdb used MiXCR to reprocess the 5' RACE reads, holding one entry per CDR3 protein. The table includes a few hundred thousand distinct CDR3 sequences, around 6.8% detected once. This TCR was recovered from a man aged 18-30 years who received the YFV17D yellow fever vaccine. The rearrangement uses TRBV4-2 and TRBJ2-5, with no clear D. This sample comprised PBMCs, obtained more than 40 days after the first yellow fever vaccination. CDR3 bases: TGTGCCAGCAGCCAAGATTTGGAGACCCAGTACTTC. Its translation: CASSQDLETQYF.